This TCR beta chain appears in the sequencing data of a study of blood T cells in healthy people across ages. For this clonotype: A read error may produce the germline difference seen at one junction end.

Germline V gives CDR1 MNHEY, CDR2 SMNVEV (reference sequence). The CDR3 has 14 amino acids. The use of a sample-barcoded 5' primer and a J-beta primer mix characterized a second PCR of about 7 to 12 cycles. Each cDNA molecule received a tag from a template-switch adaptor that had 12 random nucleotides. A single record per CDR3 protein comes from TCRdb applying MiXCR to the 5' RACE reads. The data contain 800,000 or so distinct CDR3 sequences, less than 80% of them singletons. This receptor was taken from a man aged 25 to 40 in good health. The chain employs TRBV27 and TRBJ1-2; D call uncertain. The sequenced sample consisted of blood. The CDR3 coding sequence is TGTACCAGCAGTTTTGACGAACGAAAGCGTGGCTACACCTTC. It translates to CTSSFDERKRGYTF.